Listed here are 16 T cell receptor beta chains from one sample, sequenced in a study of cytomegalovirus exposure and HLA in healthy donors. Here immunoSEQ multiplex PCR was the method, and the copy in TCRdb shows in-frame clones only, minus some. The repertoire has roughly 310,000 clones, around 90% of them found once; the top ten carry approximately 0.96%. What was sequenced was PBMCs. The receptors derive from a man aged 30 to 39 in good health and CMV-seronegative.

V is TRBV19 and J is TRBJ2-4; 8 bases map to TRBD1. This CDR3 comprises 15 residues. Germline V gene sequence: CDR1 LNHDA, CDR2 SQIVND (reference sequence). V lost 6 bases and J lost 4; bases outside the gene matches: 8. CDR3 protein: CASRRTGSLKNIQYF. In DNA form, the CDR3 reads TGTGCCAGTAGACGGACAGGGAGTCTTAAAAACATTCAGTACTTC.

CDR3: CASTEGQGYGYTF. The CDR3 DNA reads as TGTGCCAGCACCGAAGGACAGGGGTATGGCTACACCTTC. The V gene is TRBV5-6, the J gene TRBJ1-2; 9 positions match TRBD1. The CDR3 runs 13 residues. CDR1 is SGHDT and CDR2 is YYEEEE in the germline V gene. J was trimmed by 5 bases and V by 6 bases; bases with no gene match: 5.

The J gene is TRBJ1-4, the V gene TRBV14; D call uncertain. The V end lost 0 bases, the J end lost 2 bases, and 4 bases lay between the germline ends. The CDR3 contains 14 residues. Germline CDR1 is SGHDN and CDR2 is FVKESK. Here the CDR3 reads CASSQEATNEKLFF. In DNA, the CDR3 is TGTGCCAGCAGCCAAGAAGCTACTAATGAAAAACTGTTTTTT.

The rearrangement joins TRBV19 to TRBJ1-5, with 9 bases aligning to TRBD1. V dropped 7 bases and J dropped 3; count of bases not matched to a gene: 10. The CDR3 spans 16 residues. Germline CDR1 is LNHDA and CDR2 is SQIVND (reference sequence). Here the CDR3 DNA reads TGTGCCAGTACCCGGGCGGGACAGGGCTACAATCAGCCCCAGCATTTT. Its protein is CASTRAGQGYNQPQHF.

This chain joins TRBV5-4 and TRBJ2-7; tentatively, D is TRBD1 (6 bases). CDR1 is SGHNT, CDR2 YYREEE, per germline (reference sequence). The CDR3 has 14 residues. Trimming stripped 3 bases from V and 5 bases from J, with 15 bases between. CDR3 amino acids: CASSSAQGSHEQYF. The CDR3, as DNA: TGTGCCAGCAGCTCCGCACAGGGTTCCCACGAGCAGTACTTC.

The table lists this clone with a count of one. This chain uses TRBV5-1 with TRBJ2-7, with 12 nucleotides matching TRBD2. The V gene's germline CDR1 is SGHRS and CDR2 YFSETQ. The ends lost 4 bases at V and 7 bases at J; junction bases unmatched: 6. CDR3 length: 14 amino acids. CDR3 residues: CASSPSGGAWEQYF. Written as DNA, the CDR3 is TGCGCCAGCAGCCCTAGCGGGGGGGCTTGGGAGCAGTACTTC.

This clone was seen a handful of times. V is TRBV5-6 and J is TRBJ1-6; weak D call: TRBD1 (6 bases). Germline loops: CDR1 SGHDT, CDR2 YYEEEE. V was trimmed by 2 bases and J by 6 bases, leaving 9 bases between them. This CDR3 spans 14 amino acids. CDR3 amino acids: CASSFGTPNSPLHF. The CDR3 nucleotides are TGTGCCAGCAGCTTCGGGACACCTAATTCACCCCTCCACTTT.

The V and J genes are TRBV5-6 and TRBJ2-7; TRBD1 might be the D (5 bases). The germline gives CDR1 SGHDT, CDR2 YYEEEE. Trimming removed 2 bases from V and 1 base from J, with 10 bases in between. The CDR3 contains 14 residues. DNA for the CDR3: TGTGCCAGCAGCTTAGGGGTCGGATCCTACGAGCAGTACTTC. This translates into CASSLGVGSYEQYF.

The V gene is TRBV5-4, the J gene TRBJ1-2; tentative D call: TRBD1 (5 bases). The germline CDR1 and CDR2 sequences are SGHNT and YYREEE (reference sequence). The CDR3 is 13 residues long. Trimming took 2 bases from V and 3 from J, leaving 8 bases between them. The CDR3 here is CASSFQGHYGYTF. For the CDR3, the DNA is TGTGCCAGCAGCTTCCAGGGCCACTATGGCTACACCTTC.

This clone was seen just once. This chain uses TRBV6-5 with TRBJ2-5; possibly TRBD2 for D (6 bases). Trimming took off 6 bases at V and 4 bases at J, with 12 bases between the two ends. Germline V CDR1 and CDR2: MNHEY, SVGAGI. The CDR3 sequence is 13 residues long. The CDR3 reads CASSRGTGETQYF. CDR3 coding DNA: TGTGCCAGCAGCCGGGGGACGGGAGAGACCCAGTACTTC.

V gene TRBV6-1 combines with J gene TRBJ2-7; 10 bases match TRBD2. The germline gives CDR1 MNHNS, CDR2 SASEGT. J gave up 5 bases and V 4 bases, and 8 bases lay outside the gene matches. This CDR3 contains 15 residues. CDR3 sequence: CASSVSGGASNEQYF. For the CDR3, the DNA is TGTGCCAGCAGTGTGAGCGGGGGGGCGTCGAACGAGCAGTACTTC.

The V call is TRBV2, the J call TRBJ1-3; D perhaps matches TRBD1 (6 bases). In germline, CDR1 is SNHLY, CDR2 FYNNEI. The length of the CDR3 is 14 residues. V lost 6 bases and J lost 4, with 13 bases in between. The CDR3 spells CASRGQPSGNTIYF. CDR3 coding DNA: TGTGCCAGCAGAGGACAGCCGTCGGGAAACACCATATATTTT. Filled out from reference TRBV2 and TRBJ1-3, the complete variable domain reads EPEVTQTPSHQVTQMGQEVILRCVPISNHLYFYWYRQILGQKVEFLVSFYNNEISEKSEIFDDQFSVERPDGSNFTLKIRSTKLEDSAMYFCASRGQPSGNTIYFGEGSWLTVV.

J is TRBJ2-3 and V is TRBV5-4; weak D call: TRBD1 (6 bases). The CDR3 runs to 14 residues. Germline V lookup: CDR1 SGHNT, CDR2 YYREEE (reference sequence). V gave up 7 bases and J gave up 1 base, with 13 bases separating them. The CDR3 region is CASGQGQRTDTQYF. In DNA form, the CDR3 reads TGTGCCAGCGGTCAGGGACAACGCACAGATACGCAGTATTTT.

The chain employs TRBV7-9 and TRBJ1-2; unclear D gene. CDR1 is SEHNR, CDR2 FQNEAQ, per germline (reference sequence). The ends were cut back, 5 bases at V and 5 bases at J, with 18 bases in the middle. The CDR3 is 15 amino acids. In DNA form, the CDR3 reads TGTGCCAGCAGCCGCGGGCCTCCTTCCTTATATGGCTACACCTTC. Its protein product is CASSRGPPSLYGYTF.

The chain couples TRBV29-1 to TRBJ1-2; 8 bases fit TRBD1. This CDR3 is 16 amino acids long. Trimming removed 2 bases from V and 0 bases from J; junction bases left unmatched: 8. The germline V gene has CDR1 SQVTM and CDR2 ANQGSEA. CDR3 sequence (DNA): TGCAGCGTTGAATTTGGACAGGGCATTACTAACTATGGCTACACCTTC. Translation: CSVEFGQGITNYGYTF.

The chain recombines TRBV11-2 with TRBJ2-1; 10 bases line up with TRBD2. Germline CDR1 reads SGHAT; CDR2 reads FQNNGV. V lost 0 bases to trimming and J lost 7 bases; unmatched junction nucleotides: 6. This CDR3 has 16 residues. The CDR3: CASSLEVAGGGNEQFF. In DNA, the CDR3 is TGTGCCAGCAGCTTAGAAGTAGCGGGGGGAGGTAATGAGCAGTTCTTC.